These 24 T cell receptor beta chains came from one sample sequenced in a study of blood T cell repertoires in COVID-19 (dated by TCRdb to 2019 to 2021). Library preparation was by the immunoSEQ multiplex PCR assay. Here the immuneACCESS table is served through TCRdb, limited to in-frame sequences with V and J called. Missing clones are a known gap in these copies; in checked studies unresolved V genes cover under half, and the rest lacks a known reason. The sample table lists about 310,000 clones, 90% of them with a count of one. Clones ranked in the top ten supply approximately 4.3% of the sample. The sequenced sample consisted of PBMCs or T cells enriched from blood (not recorded which). These receptors originate from a woman aged 18-29 years with acute COVID-19.

The chain recombines TRBV7-3 with TRBJ2-3, with 9 bases identical to TRBD2. The V gene's germline CDR1 is SGHTA and CDR2 FQGTGA. The CDR3 covers 15 residues. Trimming at V came to 8 bases and at J to 3 bases, leaving 9 bases not matched to a gene. The CDR3: CASRAGGRDTDTQYF. The CDR3 DNA reads as TGTGCCAGCCGGGCTGGCGGGAGGGATACAGATACGCAGTATTTT.

The V call is TRBV18, the J call TRBJ2-3, with TRBD2 as a possible D gene (6 bases). V lost 3 bases to trimming and J lost 3 bases, with 13 bases between them. The CDR3 is 15 amino acids. Germline CDR1 reads KGHSH; CDR2 reads LQKENI. The CDR3 reads CASSPREIETDTQYF. For the CDR3, the DNA is TGTGCCAGCTCACCTCGGGAGATCGAGACAGATACGCAGTATTTT.

V gene TRBV18 combines with J gene TRBJ2-5; TRBD1 might be the D (6 bases). The V end was cut by 4 bases, the J end by 2 bases, with 11 bases between. CDR1 and CDR2 (germline): KGHSH, LQKENI. The CDR3 covers 14 residues. CDR3 region: CASSHRDVQETQYF. DNA for the CDR3: TGTGCCAGCTCACACAGGGACGTACAAGAGACCCAGTACTTC.

The J gene is TRBJ2-7, the V gene TRBV19; maybe TRBD1 (6 bases). The CDR3 consists of 15 residues. V was trimmed by 3 bases and J by 7 bases, leaving 19 bases between them. The germline V gene has CDR1 LNHDA and CDR2 SQIVND (reference sequence). CDR3 in DNA: TGTGCCAGTAGTATCCAGGGGACGGACCAGGCAGAGCAGTACTTC. Amino acids: CASSIQGTDQAEQYF.

The chain combines TRBV11-2 with TRBJ1-3; D is perhaps TRBD1 (6 bases). Trimming left V 4 bases short and J 0 bases short, with 10 bases between. The CDR3 totals 15 residues. Germline values: CDR1 SGHAT, CDR2 FQNNGV. The CDR3 loop reads CASSSDRSSGNTIYF. The CDR3 DNA reads TGTGCCAGCAGCTCCGACAGGTCCTCTGGAAACACCATATATTTT.

This clone was picked up many times. V gene TRBV28 combines with J gene TRBJ2-2; 10 positions agree with TRBD1. CDR1 MDHEN and CDR2 SYDVKM come from the germline V gene. This CDR3 is 13 amino acids long. J lost 6 bases, V lost 5 bases, and 0 bases had no gene match. The CDR3 loop is CASSGTGAGELFF. CDR3 DNA sequence: TGTGCCAGCAGTGGGACAGGGGCCGGGGAGCTGTTTTTT.

The chain recombines TRBV18 with TRBJ2-7; weak D call: TRBD1 (5 bases). Trimming removed 6 bases from V and 3 bases from J, with 12 bases in between. The CDR3 is 13 amino acids. The V gene's germline CDR1 is KGHSH and CDR2 LQKENI. DNA of the CDR3: TGTGCCAGCTCGTTAATAACAGGCTACGAGCAGTACTTC. It encodes CASSLITGYEQYF.

This clone showed up just once. The V call is TRBV10-3, the J call TRBJ1-6; TRBD1 is a possible D gene (6 bases). Trimming took off 5 bases at V and 10 bases at J, with 18 bases between the two ends. CDR3 size: 15 residues. Germline-derived CDR1 and CDR2 are ENHRY and SYGVKD. The CDR3 region has the DNA TGTGCCATCAGTCCTGAGGACAGAGAAAAGTCACCCCTCCACTTT. Translating it yields CAISPEDREKSPLHF.

The V gene is TRBV27, the J gene TRBJ2-1; 9 nucleotides match TRBD2. The CDR3 length is 19 residues. J lost 4 bases, V lost 2 bases, and 15 bases had no gene match. Germline lookup yields CDR1 MNHEY and CDR2 SMNVEV (reference sequence). The CDR3 bases are TGTGCCAGCAGTTTACAGTCCAGCGGGAGGCCCACCTTATACAATGAGCAGTTCTTC. Its translation is CASSLQSSGRPTLYNEQFF.

The V call is TRBV19, the J call TRBJ1-3; tentatively, D is TRBD1 (6 bases). Trimming shortened V by 3 bases and J by 0 bases, and 9 bases separated the two germline ends. The CDR3 is 15 amino acids. Germline V gene data show CDR1 as LNHDA and CDR2 as SQIVND (reference sequence). CDR3 residues: CASSIRDISGNTIYF. The DNA of the CDR3 is TGTGCCAGTAGTATTCGGGACATCTCTGGAAACACCATATATTTT. Full variable domain (outside the CDR3, taken from reference TRBV19 and TRBJ1-3): DGGITQSPKYLFRKEGQNVTLSCEQNLNHDAMYWYRQDPGQGLRLIYYSQIVNDFQKGDIAEGYSVSREKKESFPLTVTSAQKNPTAFYLCASSIRDISGNTIYFGEGSWLTVV.

The V call is TRBV6-5, the J call TRBJ2-7, with D unclear. Trimming pared 2 bases from V and 1 base from J, leaving 9 bases between. The germline V gene encodes CDR1 MNHEY and CDR2 SVGAGI. The length of the CDR3 is 14 residues. CDR3 nucleotides: TGTGCCAGCAGTTACAAAGCAGGTTCCTACGAGCAGTACTTC. This encodes CASSYKAGSYEQYF.

V is TRBV28 and J is TRBJ1-2; 8 positions agree with TRBD1. Per germline, CDR1 MDHEN and CDR2 SYDVKM. Germline trimming cut 6 bases from V and 8 bases from J; bases unmatched to any gene: 8. The CDR3 loop spans 13 amino acids. CDR3 coding DNA: TGTGCCAGCAGCACTGGACAGGGCGGCGGCTACACCTTC. This translates into CASSTGQGGGYTF.

Here the CDR3 reads CASSEGYADTEAFF. DNA of the CDR3: TGTGCCAGCAGTGAAGGGTATGCGGACACTGAAGCTTTCTTT. The V gene is TRBV25-1, the J gene TRBJ1-1; D gene unclear. The CDR3 runs to 14 residues. V gave up 2 bases and J gave up 3 bases, with 10 bases separating them. Per germline, CDR1 MGHDK and CDR2 SYGVNS.

The gene calls are TRBV25-1 and TRBJ1-2; D gene unclear. The CDR3 runs to 14 residues. The V end lost 2 bases, the J end lost 9 bases, and 16 bases lay between the germline ends. CDR1 and CDR2 (germline): MGHDK, SYGVNS. Here the CDR3 DNA reads TGTGCCAGCAGTGAACAGAGGGAGTTTAGGAGCTACACCTTC. This translates into CASSEQREFRSYTF.

As for this clone: Its ends do not fully match the called genes, so a read error is possible. V gene TRBV28 combines with J gene TRBJ1-1; weak D call: TRBD1 (5 bases). The V gene's germline CDR1 is MDHEN and CDR2 SYDVKM. CDR3 length equals 16 residues. CDR3 DNA sequence: TGTGCCAGCAGACCGACAGAATACTTCATGAACAGTGAAGCTTTCTTT. Its protein product is CASRPTEYFMNSEAFF. Combining the CDR3 with reference TRBV28 and TRBJ1-1 gives the whole variable domain DVKVTQSSRYLVKRTGEKVFLECVQDMDHENMFWYRQDPGLGLRLIYFSYDVKMKEKGDIPEGYSVSREKKERFSLILESASTNQTSMYLCASRPTEYFMNSEAFFGQGTRLTVV.

The rearrangement joins TRBV19 to TRBJ2-7; D might be TRBD2 (6 bases). CDR3 length: 16 amino acids. V shed 6 bases and J shed 3 bases, with 21 bases lying between them. In germline, CDR1 is LNHDA, CDR2 SQIVND (reference sequence). The CDR3, as DNA: TGTGCCAGTAGCTACACGGGGACTGGTAATAACTACGAGCAGTACTTC. It encodes CASSYTGTGNNYEQYF. The variable domain in full, completed from reference TRBV19 and TRBJ2-7, reads DGGITQSPKYLFRKEGQNVTLSCEQNLNHDAMYWYRQDPGQGLRLIYYSQIVNDFQKGDIAEGYSVSREKKESFPLTVTSAQKNPTAFYLCASSYTGTGNNYEQYFGPGTRLTVT.

The chain joins TRBV11-1 to TRBJ1-2; D is possibly TRBD1 (5 bases). Germline V gives CDR1 SGHAT, CDR2 FQDESV (reference sequence). Trimming pared 4 bases from V and 7 bases from J, leaving 13 bases between. This CDR3 comprises 13 residues. Here the CDR3 reads CASSSREAGGYTF. Written as DNA, the CDR3 is TGTGCCAGCAGCTCCAGGGAAGCCGGTGGCTACACCTTC.

In its sample, this clone was seen once. V and J are TRBV7-9 and TRBJ1-3; the match to TRBD1 covers 9 bases. Germline V gives CDR1 SEHNR, CDR2 FQNEAQ (reference sequence). This CDR3 is 16 amino acids long. V shed 5 bases and J 0 bases; nucleotides not matched to a gene: 5. CDR3 DNA: TGTGCCAGCAGCCTAGGACAGGGGATCTCTGGAAACACCATATATTTT. Its protein product is CASSLGQGISGNTIYF. Full variable domain (rest looked up from reference TRBV7-9 and TRBJ1-3): DTGVSQNPRHKITKRGQNVTFRCDPISEHNRLYWYRQTLGQGPEFLTYFQNEAQLEKSRLLSDRFSAERPKGSFSTLEIQRTEQGDSAMYLCASSLGQGISGNTIYFGEGSWLTVV.

The rearrangement uses TRBV3-1 (or the pseudogene TRBV3-2) and TRBJ2-7; no definite D call. Trimming pared 6 bases from V and 3 bases from J, leaving 9 bases between. The CDR3 length is 12 residues. CDR1 and CDR2 (germline): LGHDT, YNNKEL (reference sequence). CDR3: CASSLNGYEQYF. CDR3 sequence (DNA): TGTGCCAGCAGTCTAAATGGCTACGAGCAGTACTTC.

This rearrangement joins TRBV9 to TRBJ2-7; TRBD2 agrees at 13 bases. This CDR3 spans 16 amino acids. The germline V gene encodes CDR1 SGDLS and CDR2 YYNGEE. V lost 0 bases to trimming and J lost 4 bases; unmatched junction nucleotides: 4. In DNA, the CDR3 is TGTGCCAGCAGCGTAGAGCCGACTAGCGGGAGGTACGAGCAGTACTTC. Protein sequence: CASSVEPTSGRYEQYF.

The chain joins TRBV29-1 to TRBJ1-2; the D gene is possibly TRBD1 (6 bases). The germline V gene encodes CDR1 SQVTM and CDR2 ANQGSEA. The CDR3 is made up of 10 amino acids. Trimming pared 8 bases from V and 6 bases from J, leaving 10 bases between. CDR3 nucleotide sequence: TGCAGCACCAGGGGCGATGGCTACACCTTC. Amino acid sequence: CSTRGDGYTF.

The chain couples TRBV7-3 to TRBJ2-1, with D maybe TRBD2 (7 bases). Germline-derived CDR1 and CDR2 are SGHTA and FQGTGA. Trimming left V 5 bases short and J 7 bases short, with 18 bases between. The CDR3 has 15 residues. CDR3: CASSPKGGKVNEQFF. The CDR3 DNA reads as TGTGCCAGCAGCCCAAAGGGGGGGAAAGTAAATGAGCAGTTCTTC. Based on the CDR3 plus reference TRBV7-3 and TRBJ2-1, the full variable domain is GAGVSQTPSNKVTEKGKYVELRCDPISGHTALYWYRQSLGQGPEFLIYFQGTGAADDSGLPNDRFFAVRPEGSVSTLKIQRTERGDSAVYLCASSPKGGKVNEQFFGPGTRLTVL.

This clone appeared a few times. The chain uses TRBV6-5 and TRBJ1-3; tentative D call: TRBD1 (5 bases). V lost 5 bases to trimming and J lost 0 bases, with 11 bases between them. Germline V gene data show CDR1 as MNHEY and CDR2 as SVGAGI. The CDR3 runs 15 residues. As DNA, the CDR3 is TGTGCCAGCAGTACCAACAGGATCTCTGGAAACACCATATATTTT. Its translation is CASSTNRISGNTIYF.

V gene TRBV19 combines with J gene TRBJ2-7; TRBD1 is a possible D gene (5 bases). The ends were cut back, 4 bases at V and 1 base at J, with 11 bases in the middle. The CDR3 has 14 residues. CDR1 LNHDA and CDR2 SQIVND come from the germline V gene (reference sequence). The CDR3 DNA reads TGTGCCAGTAGTAGAATAGACAGATCCTACGAGCAGTACTTC. Its translation: CASSRIDRSYEQYF.